Listed below are T cell receptor beta chains from one sample, sequenced in a study of blood T cell repertoires in COVID-19. The method was immunoSEQ multiplex PCR; TCRdb's version includes in-frame clones alone and lacks a portion of them. The sample contains roughly 250,000 clones, 80% to 90% of which appear only once. Sequencing input: peripheral blood. These receptors were obtained from a man aged 35-49 years with active or convalescent COVID-19. CDR3s include the opening cysteine and the closing phenylalanine or tryptophan. The order of the fields is J gene, clone size, D gene, V gene, CDR3 protein, CDR3 DNA. The D gene is left open where the match is weak. Size is stated for part of the rows, as once, few or many counts, or as a class when the clone is expanded.

TRBJ1-1 . TRBD1 TRBV9 CASSVADRDSEAFF TGTGCCAGCAGCGTAGCGGACAGGGATTCTGAAGCTTTCTTT
TRBJ2-1 . TRBD2 TRBV30 CAWSVTSGSFNEQFF TGTGCCTGGAGTGTTACTAGCGGGAGTTTCAATGAGCAGTTCTTC
TRBJ2-7 . TRBD1 TRBV5-1 CASSLEGQGGHEQYF TGCGCCAGCAGCTTGGAAGGACAGGGTGGCCACGAGCAGTACTTC
TRBJ2-2 . . TRBV29-1 CSVWTDLTDGELFF TGCAGCGTTTGGACGGACTTAACTGACGGGGAGCTGTTTTTT
TRBJ1-2 . . TRBV30 CAWSVTGGVGNYGYTF TGTGCCTGGAGTGTAACGGGAGGGGTGGGAAACTATGGCTACACCTTC
TRBJ1-2 . . TRBV14 CASSQDGQLYGYTF TGTGCCAGCAGCCAAGATGGGCAGCTCTATGGCTACACCTTC
TRBJ1-5 once . TRBV27 CASSLDSLNQPQHF TGTGCCAGCAGTTTAGACAGCCTCAATCAGCCCCAGCATTTT
TRBJ2-7 . TRBD1 TRBV28 CASSLQQGQAYEQYF TGTGCCAGCAGTTTACAACAGGGGCAGGCCTACGAGCAGTACTTC
TRBJ2-4 . TRBD1 TRBV19 CASSVRGQDIQYF TGTGCCAGTAGTGTCAGGGGGCAGGACATTCAGTACTTC
TRBJ1-2 . . TRBV7-3 CASSSRPGAGYTF TGTGCCAGCAGCTCAAGGCCCGGAGCAGGCTACACCTTC
TRBJ2-7 . . TRBV7-8 CASSLYERAGEQYF TGTGCCAGCAGCTTATATGAGAGGGCCGGGGAGCAGTACTTC
TRBJ2-1 . . TRBV19 CASTVAAYNEQFF TGTGCCAGTACAGTAGCGGCCTACAATGAGCAGTTCTTC
TRBJ1-1 few TRBD1 TRBV18 CASSPTGADWTEAFF TGTGCCAGCTCACCGACAGGGGCTGATTGGACTGAAGCTTTCTTT
TRBJ2-1 . . TRBV24-1 CATSDLRQGTYNEQFF TGTGCCACCAGTGATTTAAGGCAGGGTACATACAATGAGCAGTTCTTC
TRBJ1-5 few . TRBV7-2 CASSSGGRAVRQPQHF TGTGCCAGCAGTAGCGGCGGGAGGGCGGTACGGCAGCCCCAGCATTTT
TRBJ1-1 . TRBD1 TRBV6-2/TRBV6-3 CASSHRDRVIFGAFF TGTGCCAGCAGTCACCGGGACAGGGTAATTTTTGGAGCTTTCTTT
TRBJ1-1 . . TRBV10-3 CAISLEGKSEAFF TGTGCCATCAGTTTGGAGGGTAAGTCTGAAGCTTTCTTT
TRBJ1-5 . TRBD1 TRBV4-1 CASSPSDRDHQPQHF TGCGCCAGCAGCCCCTCGGACAGGGACCATCAGCCCCAGCATTTT
TRBJ2-7 . . TRBV19 CASSMIPTGLQEQYF TGTGCCAGTAGTATGATCCCCACAGGGTTGCAGGAGCAGTACTTC
TRBJ2-7 . TRBD2 TRBV7-2 CASSAGGLPYEQYF TGTGCCAGCAGCGCGGGGGGGCTCCCCTACGAGCAGTACTTC
TRBJ2-2 . TRBD1 TRBV10-3 CAIRNTGGRTGELFF TGTGCCATCAGGAACACAGGGGGCCGGACCGGGGAGCTGTTTTTT
TRBJ2-7 . TRBD1 TRBV11-2 CASSLGDRSSYEQYF TGTGCCAGCAGCTTAGGGGACAGGTCCTCCTACGAGCAGTACTTC
TRBJ2-1 . . TRBV29-1 CSVQRAFNEQFF TGCAGCGTTCAGCGGGCCTTCAATGAGCAGTTCTTC
TRBJ1-6 few . TRBV5-1 CASRLSTGNNSPLHF TGCGCCAGCAGGCTGTCGACAGGAAATAATTCACCCCTCCACTTT
TRBJ1-1 few TRBD1 TRBV14 CASSPRDRSLNTEAFF TGTGCCAGCAGCCCCAGGGACAGAAGTTTGAACACTGAAGCTTTCTTT
TRBJ1-6 . . TRBV13 CASSLHRNSPLHF TGTGCCAGCAGCTTGCACAGAAATTCACCCCTCCACTTT
TRBJ1-5 . TRBD1 TRBV10-3 CAISPDREYSNQPQHF TGTGCCATCAGTCCGGACAGGGAATATAGCAATCAGCCCCAGCATTTT
TRBJ2-2 . TRBD1 TRBV2 CASRRDSTGELFF TGTGCCAGCAGAAGGGACAGCACCGGGGAGCTGTTTTTT
TRBJ2-3 . . TRBV6-2/TRBV6-3 CASSPGYSLGDTQYF TGTGCCAGCAGCCCGGGCTACTCGTTGGGAGATACGCAGTATTTT
TRBJ2-2 . . TRBV11-2 CASSLAGYSTGELFF TGTGCCAGCAGCTTAGCAGGGTACTCCACCGGGGAGCTGTTTTTT
TRBJ1-3 . TRBD1 TRBV6-6 CASSGQGRSGNTIYF TGTGCCAGCAGCGGACAGGGAAGGTCTGGAAACACCATATATTTT
TRBJ1-4 . . TRBV21-1 CASQGCGEKLFF TGTGCCAGCCAGGGGTGCGGTGAAAAACTGTTTTTT
TRBJ2-1 . TRBD2 TRBV5-1 CASSLREGGYNEQFF TGCGCCAGCAGCCTGCGGGAGGGCGGCTACAATGAGCAGTTCTTC
TRBJ2-3 . TRBD2 TRBV2 CASSEARLAVQYF TGTGCCAGCAGTGAAGCGCGGCTAGCGGTTCAGTATTTT
TRBJ1-4 . . TRBV30 CAWSYTSTNEKLFF TGTGCCTGGAGTTACACGTCAACTAATGAAAAACTGTTTTTT
TRBJ2-2 . TRBD1 TRBV10-3 CAVSSAPGDRVNTGELFF TGTGCCGTATCCTCGGCCCCGGGGGACAGGGTTAACACCGGGGAGCTGTTTTTT
TRBJ1-1 . TRBD1 TRBV7-8 CASSLRGGTGKNTEAFF TGTGCCAGCAGCTTACGGGGCGGGACAGGAAAGAACACTGAAGCTTTCTTT
TRBJ2-3 . TRBD2 TRBV6-4 CASSEQASGRGDTQYF TGTGCCAGCAGTGAACAGGCTAGCGGGAGAGGGGATACGCAGTATTTT
TRBJ2-4 . TRBD1 TRBV5-4 CASSFSQGAENIQYF TGTGCCAGCAGCTTCTCACAGGGGGCGGAAAACATTCAGTACTTC
TRBJ1-5 . . TRBV30 CASSQGYQPQHF TGTGCCTCCTCTCAGGGTTATCAGCCCCAGCATTTT
TRBJ2-1 . . TRBV19 CASSMARQSYHYNEQFF TGTGCCAGTAGTATGGCGAGACAGAGCTACCACTACAATGAGCAGTTCTTC
TRBJ2-3 . . TRBV6-2/TRBV6-3 CASSYSAPGVSDTQYF TGTGCCAGCAGTTACTCGGCCCCGGGGGTTTCGGATACGCAGTATTTT
TRBJ1-2 . TRBD1 TRBV30 CAWSRQGRDGYTF TGTGCCTGGAGCCGACAGGGGCGGGATGGCTACACCTTC
TRBJ1-1 once TRBD1 TRBV30 CASRQGMNTEAFF TGTGCCTCCCGACAGGGGATGAACACTGAAGCTTTCTTT